These 17 T cell receptor beta chains came from one sample sequenced in a study of blood T cell repertoires in COVID-19. Profiled with immunoSEQ multiplex PCR; TCRdb holds only in-frame clones, not every one. The sample lists some 290,000 clones; around 91% were seen once. Sequenced sample: peripheral blood. Receptors were obtained from a woman aged 40 to 50 with COVID-19, enrolled during active disease.

This chain connects TRBV28 to TRBJ1-6; D remains ambiguous. Trimming took off 4 bases at V and 6 bases at J, with 16 bases between the two ends. Germline CDR1 is MDHEN and CDR2 is SYDVKM. The CDR3 length is 16 residues. The CDR3 DNA reads as TGTGCCAGCAGTTCCCTGGTTTCCCCACTTAATTCACCCCTCCACTTT. Its translation is CASSSLVSPLNSPLHF.

This clone has only one observation. This sequence joins TRBV19 and TRBJ2-7; perhaps TRBD2 as D (5 bases). CDR3 length: 15 residues. Germline CDR1 reads LNHDA; CDR2 reads SQIVND (reference sequence). V lost 3 bases to trimming and J lost 0 bases, with 12 bases between them. CDR3 in amino acids: CASSIGLAISYEQYF. CDR3 in DNA: TGTGCCAGTAGTATCGGACTCGCGATCTCCTACGAGCAGTACTTC.

The table lists this clone with a few counts. The CDR3 DNA follows: TGTGCCAGCAGCTCCGGGACTGATAATCAGCCCCAGCATTTT. Translation gives CASSSGTDNQPQHF. This sequence joins TRBV5-8 and TRBJ1-5, with D perhaps TRBD1 (5 bases). The CDR3 spans 14 residues. Germline V gene sequence: CDR1 SGHTS, CDR2 YDEGEE. The V and J ends lost 3 bases and 4 bases respectively, with 11 bases between them.

The chain joins TRBV6-6 to TRBJ2-5; D might be TRBD1 (6 bases). V lost 5 bases, J lost 3 bases, and 19 bases lay in between. This CDR3 spans 16 amino acids. CDR1 and CDR2 (germline): MNHNY, SVGAGI (reference sequence). This CDR3 reads CASSRDTSTLKETQYF. In nucleotides, the CDR3 is TGTGCCAGCAGTCGGGACACCTCGACGCTCAAAGAGACCCAGTACTTC.

The V and J genes are TRBV27 and TRBJ2-2, with TRBD1 matching 7 bases. This CDR3 is built from 16 residues. Looked up from germline, CDR1 is MNHEY and CDR2 is SMNVEV (reference sequence). V lost 6 bases to trimming and J lost 6 bases; unmatched junction nucleotides: 13. Written as DNA, the CDR3 is TGTGCCAGCAGACCCCTAGGACAGGTATTGTCCGGGGAGCTGTTTTTT. It encodes CASRPLGQVLSGELFF.

This clone was recorded a few times. The chain joins TRBV5-6 to TRBJ2-7, with TRBD2 matching 9 bases. This CDR3 has 14 residues. Trimming at V came to 2 bases and at J to 3 bases, leaving 3 bases not matched to a gene. CDR1 and CDR2 (germline): SGHDT, YYEEEE. Here the CDR3 reads CASSFSGRGYEQYF. Written as DNA, the CDR3 is TGTGCCAGCAGCTTTAGCGGGAGAGGCTACGAGCAGTACTTC.

The chain employs TRBV7-9 and TRBJ2-1, with a tentative D call TRBD1 (5 bases). Trimming left V 0 bases short and J 7 bases short, with 13 bases between. CDR3 length equals 15 residues. Germline lookup yields CDR1 SEHNR and CDR2 FQNEAQ (reference sequence). The CDR3 nucleotides are TGTGCCAGCAGCTTAGCCACGCCAGGGATGAATGAGCAGTTCTTC. Translating gives CASSLATPGMNEQFF. Filled out from reference TRBV7-9 and TRBJ2-1, the complete variable domain reads DTGVSQNPRHKITKRGQNVTFRCDPISEHNRLYWYRQTLGQGPEFLTYFQNEAQLEKSRLLSDRFSAERPKGSFSTLEIQRTEQGDSAMYLCASSLATPGMNEQFFGPGTRLTVL.

CDR3 bases: TGTGCCAGCGCCGCCCGGGGGGTCTCTAGCACAGATACGCAGTATTTT. Translating it yields CASAARGVSSTDTQYF. V usage is TRBV5-4 and J usage is TRBJ2-3; 7 bases match TRBD2. Looked up from germline, CDR1 is SGHNT and CDR2 is YYREEE (reference sequence). V was clipped by 7 bases and J by 0 bases; unmatched bases: 11. The CDR3 has 16 residues.

The rearrangement links TRBV18 to TRBJ2-1; tentatively, D is TRBD2 (5 bases). Trimming took off 6 bases at V and 5 bases at J, with 14 bases between the two ends. The CDR3 is 14 residues long. The germline V gene encodes CDR1 KGHSH and CDR2 LQKENI. The CDR3 spells CASSRSRDDNEQFF. CDR3 DNA sequence: TGTGCCAGCTCCCGTTCCCGGGATGACAATGAGCAGTTCTTC.

The V call is TRBV28, the J call TRBJ2-3, with 8 nucleotides matching TRBD2. Germline V lookup: CDR1 MDHEN, CDR2 SYDVKM. Trimming removed 3 bases from V and 1 base from J; junction bases left unmatched: 12. The CDR3 is 18 amino acids. As DNA, the CDR3 is TGTGCCAGCAGTTTTCCTCCCGGCGGGGGGCAAGGCACAGATACGCAGTATTTT. Residues: CASSFPPGGGQGTDTQYF.

The CDR3: CASSYQGLSYNEQFF. The CDR3 bases are TGTGCCAGCAGTTACCAGGGACTATCCTACAATGAGCAGTTCTTC. The chain joins TRBV6-2 or TRBV6-3 to TRBJ2-1, with 7 positions matching TRBD2. V lost 2 bases and J lost 1; bases outside the gene matches: 2. The CDR3 is 15 amino acids. Germline V gene sequence: CDR1 MNHEY, CDR2 SVGEGT.

This clone is a singleton in its sample. The chain joins TRBV3-1 (or the pseudogene TRBV3-2) to TRBJ2-2, with a possible D match to TRBD2 (5 bases). The CDR3 covers 19 residues. Germline lookup yields CDR1 LGHDT and CDR2 YNNKEL (reference sequence). Between the trimmed V and J ends, which lost 0 bases and 3 bases, there was a span of 20 bases. The CDR3 region has the DNA TGTGCCAGCAGCCAAGATTACCCGCGACATCCCGGGGACACCGGGGAGCTGTTTTTT. This encodes CASSQDYPRHPGDTGELFF.

The DNA of the CDR3 is TGTGCCAGCAGCCCGTCCCACCTAAACACCGGGGAGCTGTTTTTT. Its translation is CASSPSHLNTGELFF. This chain links TRBV7-3 with TRBJ2-2, with D hard to call. V was clipped by 5 bases and J by 2 bases, with 12 bases between them. The CDR3 extends over 15 amino acids. Germline CDR1 SGHTA, CDR2 FQGTGA.

This clone was observed a handful of times. The V and J genes are TRBV15 and TRBJ1-4; TRBD1 is a possible D gene (5 bases). The CDR3 contains 15 residues. The germline V gene encodes CDR1 LNHNV and CDR2 YYDKDF (reference sequence). V was cut by 3 bases and J by 6 bases, with 14 bases left in between. The CDR3 protein is CATSSVRGGDEKLFF. CDR3 DNA: TGTGCCACCAGCAGTGTAAGGGGAGGTGATGAAAAACTGTTTTTT.

This rearrangement joins TRBV7-9 to TRBJ2-7; 9 bases are a match to TRBD2. V was clipped by 5 bases and J by 4 bases; unmatched bases: 9. In germline, CDR1 is SEHNR, CDR2 FQNEAQ (reference sequence). The CDR3 totals 15 residues. The CDR3 region has the DNA TGTGCCAGCAGCCCAAATTCTAGCGGGATATACGAGCAGTACTTC. Translating gives CASSPNSSGIYEQYF. Full variable domain (missing parts from reference TRBV7-9 and TRBJ2-7): DTGVSQNPRHKITKRGQNVTFRCDPISEHNRLYWYRQTLGQGPEFLTYFQNEAQLEKSRLLSDRFSAERPKGSFSTLEIQRTEQGDSAMYLCASSPNSSGIYEQYFGPGTRLTVT.

The chain uses TRBV4-3 and TRBJ2-7; tentatively, D is TRBD2 (6 bases). The CDR3 spans 16 residues. Germline CDR1 reads LGHNA; CDR2 reads YSLEER. V dropped 0 bases and J dropped 0 bases, with 12 bases sitting between them. CDR3 DNA: TGCGCCAGCAGCCAAGAGGGAGGCGGACACTCCTACGAGCAGTACTTC. This gives the protein CASSQEGGGHSYEQYF.

This sequence joins TRBV5-1 and TRBJ2-5, with a weak D call TRBD1 (6 bases). Germline V gives CDR1 SGHRS, CDR2 YFSETQ. CDR3 length: 16 amino acids. With 4 bases removed from V and 2 bases from J, the gap between germline ends came to 18 bases. The chain's CDR3 is CASSKAAQGQQETQYF. The CDR3 coding sequence is TGCGCCAGCAGCAAGGCGGCACAGGGACAACAAGAGACCCAGTACTTC.